The 17 T cell receptor beta chains below all came from one sample that was sequenced in a study of T cell repertoires in cytomegalovirus infection. These receptors have no known antigen. One entry per CDR3 protein, called by TCRdb with MiXCR from the reads. The sample holds approximately 990,000 distinct CDR3 sequences, around 29% seen once. The specimen was cultured CD8+ T cells from PBMCs, collected from culture after CMV antigen stimulation. These receptors were taken from a human donor in good health (CMV status not recorded). Some clones in this sample may be carry-over from other donors' samples.

This clonotype was observed at least ten times. The chain uses TRBV4-3 and TRBJ2-3; TRBD2 matches 10 bases. Germline CDR1 reads LGHNA; CDR2 reads YSLEER. V trimming: 0 bases; J trimming: 6 bases; junction bases outside the gene matches: 6. The CDR3 consists of 16 residues. In DNA, the CDR3 is TGCGCCAGCAGCCAAGATGTCGCTAGCGGGGGCGATACGCAGTATTTT. Protein: CASSQDVASGGDTQYF.

Only a few counts were recorded for this clonotype. The J gene is TRBJ2-7, the V gene TRBV28, with TRBD1 identical over 7 bases. V lost 1 base, J lost 3 bases, and 3 bases stayed unmatched. The CDR3 runs 14 residues. CDR1 MDHEN and CDR2 SYDVKM come from the germline V gene. This CDR3 is CASSLYGDSYEQYV. In nucleotides, the CDR3 is TGTGCCAGCAGTTTATATGGGGACAGCTACGAGCAGTACGTC.

This clonotype occurred a few times. The chain joins TRBV7-6 to TRBJ2-7; D is possibly TRBD1 (6 bases). Trimming took 5 bases from V and 4 from J, leaving 12 bases between them. Germline V gene data show CDR1 as SGHVS and CDR2 as FNYEAQ. This CDR3 has 13 residues. The CDR3 region is CASSPADSYEQYV. The CDR3 DNA reads as TGTGCCAGCAGCCCGGCGGACAGTTACGAGCAGTACGTC.

V gene TRBV10-2 combines with J gene TRBJ2-1; either TRBD1 or TRBD2 may fit D (6 bases each). The length of the CDR3 is 19 residues. CDR1 and CDR2 (germline): WSHSY, SAAADI. V shed 7 bases and J shed 1 base, with 26 bases lying between them. The CDR3 DNA is TGCGCCAGCACCGGATATATGGAGGGGGGCCCGATATCCTACAATGAGCAGTTCTTC. Protein sequence: CASTGYMEGGPISYNEQFF.

The chain recombines TRBV28 with TRBJ2-7; D is perhaps TRBD2 (7 bases). The germline CDR1 and CDR2 sequences are MDHEN and SYDVKM. The CDR3 runs 15 residues. The V gene lost 4 bases and the J gene lost 4 bases, with 17 bases spanning the gap. The CDR3, as DNA: TGTGCCAGCAGTTCTCGAGGGGGGGCTAGGTACGAGCAGTACGTC. This codes for CASSSRGGARYEQYV.

The sample holds many counts of this clonotype. CDR3 loop: CASSLGGTEYNEQFF. CDR3 DNA sequence: TGTGCCAGCAGCTTGGGAGGGACAGAATACAATGAGCAGTTCTTC. The chain is built from TRBV7-2 and TRBJ2-1; D is perhaps TRBD1 or TRBD2 (7 bases each). V lost 3 bases and J lost 4, with 13 bases in between. The CDR3 runs 15 residues. The germline CDR1 and CDR2 sequences are SGHTA and FQGNSA.

This clonotype was seen repeatedly, ten times or more. The J gene is TRBJ1-5, the V gene TRBV6-1; D is unresolved. Trimming pared 1 base from V and 0 bases from J, leaving 13 bases between. Germline V gene data show CDR1 as MNHNS and CDR2 as SASEGT. The CDR3 runs 17 residues. CDR3 residues: CASSEVAQEISNQPQHF. In DNA form, the CDR3 reads TGTGCCAGCAGTGAAGTGGCGCAGGAGATTAGCAATCAGCCCCAGCATTTT.

As concerns this clonotype: A much larger clone sits a single nucleotide away, making a read error possible. This sequence joins TRBV7-3 and TRBJ2-5; 10 bases line up with TRBD1. Germline CDR1 and CDR2: SGHTA and FQGTGA. The CDR3 is 15 amino acids. The CDR3 bases are TGTGCCAACAGCTTGACAGGGGGCGTTAGAGAGACCCAGTACTTC. Translation gives CANSLTGGVRETQYF. The entire variable domain, with the rest obtained from reference TRBV7-3 and TRBJ2-5, is as follows: GAGVSQTPSNKVTEKGKYVELRCDPISGHTALYWYRQSLGQGPEFLIYFQGTGAADDSGLPNDRFFAVRPEGSVSTLKIQRTERGDSAVYLCANSLTGGVRETQYFGPGTRLLVL.

This clonotype was counted a few times. The chain employs TRBV29-1 and TRBJ2-1, with 9 bases lining up with TRBD2. Trimming removed 6 bases from V and 9 bases from J; junction bases left unmatched: 9. The CDR3 sequence is 13 residues long. Looked up from germline, CDR1 is SQVTM and CDR2 is ANQGSEA. Written as DNA, the CDR3 is TGCAGCGTCGACCTAGCGGGGAGTGGTGAGCAGTTCTTC. Translating it yields CSVDLAGSGEQFF.

This clonotype was seen a few times. This chain links TRBV27 with TRBJ1-2; D is unclear. Germline loops: CDR1 MNHEY, CDR2 SMNVEV (reference sequence). CDR3 length: 13 residues. Deletions cut 0 bases from V and 5 bases from J, with 7 bases between. CDR3 residues: CASSLSPLYGYTF. For the CDR3, the DNA is TGTGCCAGCAGTTTATCCCCCCTGTATGGCTACACCTTC.

In this sample, this clonotype turned up many times. The CDR3 loop is CASRGLKGRMGTRQYV. CDR3 nucleotide sequence: TGTGCCAGCAGGGGGCTGAAAGGGCGTATGGGCACTAGACAGTACGTC. The chain is built from TRBV2 and TRBJ2-7; D is possibly TRBD1 or TRBD2 (5 bases each). The V gene lost 6 bases and the J gene lost 10 bases, with 28 bases spanning the gap. The CDR3 is 16 amino acids. Looked up from germline, CDR1 is SNHLY and CDR2 is FYNNEI.

This clonotype was observed a few times. V gene TRBV14 combines with J gene TRBJ2-1, with D unresolved. CDR3 length: 14 amino acids. In germline, CDR1 is SGHDN, CDR2 FVKESK. The V end was cut by 4 bases, the J end by 8 bases, with 15 bases between. CDR3 in amino acids: CASSPTLGFDEQFF. CDR3 DNA sequence: TGTGCCAGCAGCCCGACTTTAGGGTTCGATGAGCAGTTCTTC.

The chain links TRBV28 to TRBJ2-3, with D tentatively TRBD1 (6 bases). The CDR3 is 15 residues long. Germline V gene sequence: CDR1 MDHEN, CDR2 SYDVKM. V was trimmed by 3 bases and J by 2 bases, leaving 12 bases between them. This CDR3 is CASSLGHGHTDTQYF. For the CDR3, the DNA is TGTGCCAGCAGTTTGGGACATGGACACACAGATACGCAGTATTTT.

Note on this clonotype: A read error is possible here, since a much larger clone lies one base away. The chain has TRBV4-3 and TRBJ2-5; 7 positions agree with TRBD1. Per the germline V gene, CDR1 is LGHNA and CDR2 is YSLEER. The CDR3 is 16 amino acids. DNA of the CDR3: TGCACCAGCAGCCACGAATGGCGGGCAGGGGGAGAGACCCAGTACTTC. Translated, it gives CTSSHEWRAGGETQYF.

This clonotype has more than one count but fewer than ten. V is TRBV10-3 and J is TRBJ2-7; D not resolved. CDR1 ENHRY and CDR2 SYGVKD come from the germline V gene. There are 14 residues in the CDR3. V dropped 0 bases and J dropped 1 base, with 7 bases sitting between them. CDR3 in amino acids: CAISESYESYEQYV. In DNA, the CDR3 is TGTGCCATCAGTGAGTCTTATGAATCCTACGAGCAGTACGTC.

The V and J genes are TRBV20-1 and TRBJ1-1, with a tentative D call TRBD1 (5 bases). Trimming stripped 5 bases from V and 4 bases from J, with 20 bases between. CDR1 DFQATT and CDR2 SNEGSKA come from the germline V gene (reference sequence). CDR3 length equals 15 residues. The CDR3 DNA reads as TGCAGTGCTCGCTATTACAGGCAGGGAAGCACTGAAGCTTTCTTT. This translates into CSARYYRQGSTEAFF.

In the case of this clonotype: The junction differs from germline at one of its ends, possibly a read error. This chain links TRBV12-3 or TRBV12-4 with TRBJ1-4, with D possibly being TRBD1 (5 bases). This CDR3 region has 15 residues. The CDR3 here is CSSSLEGPWGGKLFF. In DNA form, the CDR3 reads TGTTCCAGCAGTTTAGAGGGACCCTGGGGGGGAAAACTGTTTTTT.